Listed below are T cell receptor beta chains from one sample, sequenced in a study of T cell responses to AZD1222 COVID-19 vaccine. The data were produced by immunoSEQ multiplex PCR, yet TCRdb's version contains in-frame clones alone and is incomplete. The sample includes around 80,000 clones, 70% to 90% seen only once; the top ten take roughly 10%. Source: peripheral blood, taken 28 days after the second AZD1222 dose. The receptors stem from an adult who received the AZD1222 COVID-19 vaccine. The CDR3 runs from the conserved cysteine through the conserved F or W. A D gene is named only where the DNA matches it firmly. Clone size, where shown, is once, few, many, or a class for clones that have expanded.

V: TRBV28
length: 15
J: TRBJ2-7
size: .
D: TRBD1
CDR3: CASSLSGQGANEQYF
DNA: TGTGCCAGCAGTTTATCCGGACAGGGGGCTAATGAGCAGTACTTC

V: TRBV4-2
length: 17
J: TRBJ2-1
size: .
D: .
CDR3: CASSRDRRQDAYNEQFF
DNA: TGTGCCAGCAGCCGCGACCGTCGCCAGGATGCCTACAATGAGCAGTTCTTC

V: TRBV25-1
length: 13
J: TRBJ2-1
size: .
D: .
CDR3: CASSEAGNNEQFF
DNA: TGTGCCAGCAGTGAGGCGGGAAACAATGAGCAGTTCTTC

V: TRBV28
length: 17
J: TRBJ1-4
size: few
D: .
CDR3: CASSLVGWAATNEKLFF
DNA: TGTGCCAGCAGTTTGGTGGGGTGGGCCGCAACTAATGAAAAACTGTTTTTT

V: TRBV28
length: 14
J: TRBJ1-5
size: .
D: .
CDR3: CASNRDIPNQPQHF
DNA: TGTGCCAGCAACCGGGACATCCCTAATCAGCCCCAGCATTTT

V: TRBV9
length: 15
J: TRBJ1-2
size: .
D: .
CDR3: CASSSHGREDGGYTF
DNA: TGTGCCAGCAGCTCCCATGGGAGGGAAGACGGGGGCTACACCTTC

V: TRBV7-2
length: 14
J: TRBJ1-2
size: .
D: .
CDR3: CASSLAWAGYGYTF
DNA: TGTGCCAGCAGCTTAGCATGGGCGGGCTATGGCTACACCTTC

V: TRBV29-1
length: 12
J: TRBJ1-1
size: .
D: .
CDR3: CSASTGNTEAFF
DNA: TGCAGCGCCTCGACAGGAAACACTGAAGCTTTCTTT

V: TRBV5-6
length: 15
J: TRBJ1-1
size: .
D: .
CDR3: CASSSNWGGWTEAFF
DNA: TGTGCCAGCAGCTCCAACTGGGGGGGATGGACTGAAGCTTTCTTT

V: TRBV28
length: 16
J: TRBJ1-5
size: .
D: .
CDR3: CASSARVTLLNQPQHF
DNA: TGTGCCAGCAGTGCGAGAGTTACACTCCTCAATCAGCCCCAGCATTTT

V: TRBV6-2/TRBV6-3
length: 17
J: TRBJ2-3
size: .
D: TRBD2
CDR3: CASSYVGTSGGSDTQYF
DNA: TGTGCCAGCAGTTATGTCGGGACTAGCGGGGGATCAGATACGCAGTATTTT

V: TRBV5-4
length: 16
J: TRBJ2-3
size: .
D: .
CDR3: CASRLGTDRSTDTQYF
DNA: TGTGCCAGCAGACTCGGGACTGATCGTAGCACAGATACGCAGTATTTT

V: TRBV6-4
length: 14
J: TRBJ1-2
size: .
D: .
CDR3: CASSDLRDTHGYTF
DNA: TGTGCCAGCAGTGACCTCCGGGACACCCATGGCTACACCTTC

V: TRBV27
length: 17
J: TRBJ2-3
size: .
D: TRBD2
CDR3: CASSPLTSGGVSDTQYF
DNA: TGTGCCAGCAGTCCCCTCACTAGCGGGGGGGTATCAGATACGCAGTATTTT

V: TRBV28
length: 15
J: TRBJ1-1
size: few
D: TRBD1
CDR3: CASSLSTTGGVRAFF
DNA: TGTGCCAGCAGTTTATCCACGACAGGGGGAGTGCGAGCTTTCTTT

V: TRBV6-5
length: 15
J: TRBJ1-4
size: .
D: .
CDR3: CASRRSRRNNEKLFF
DNA: TGTGCCAGCAGGAGGTCTCGGAGAAACAATGAAAAACTGTTTTTT

V: TRBV30
length: 13
J: TRBJ2-7
size: .
D: .
CDR3: CACRQVQRLEQYF
DNA: TGTGCCTGCAGACAGGTCCAACGGTTGGAGCAGTACTTC

V: TRBV19
length: 14
J: TRBJ1-5
size: medium-sized
D: .
CDR3: CASSIRGGNQPQHF
DNA: TGTGCCAGTAGTATCAGGGGTGGCAATCAGCCCCAGCATTTT

V: TRBV9
length: 14
J: TRBJ2-7
size: few
D: .
CDR3: CASSERSYTYEQYF
DNA: TGTGCCAGCAGCGAAAGGTCGTATACTTACGAGCAGTACTTC

V: TRBV19
length: 14
J: TRBJ1-5
size: .
D: TRBD1
CDR3: CASSTGGAWQPQHF
DNA: TGTGCCAGTAGCACAGGGGGCGCCTGGCAGCCCCAGCATTTT

V: TRBV28
length: 13
J: TRBJ2-2
size: .
D: TRBD1
CDR3: CASRGQTPGELFF
DNA: TGTGCCAGCAGGGGACAGACACCCGGGGAGCTGTTTTTT

V: TRBV6-5
length: 12
J: TRBJ2-1
size: .
D: .
CDR3: CASVRGSNEQFF
DNA: TGTGCCAGCGTGAGGGGGAGCAATGAGCAGTTCTTC

V: TRBV27
length: 13
J: TRBJ2-7
size: once
D: .
CDR3: CASSPRLGSEQYF
DNA: TGTGCCAGCAGTCCTCGACTGGGTAGCGAGCAGTACTTC

V: TRBV19
length: 15
J: TRBJ1-2
size: .
D: .
CDR3: CASSIQEGRSHGYTF
DNA: TGTGCCAGTAGTATTCAGGAGGGGAGGAGCCATGGCTACACCTTC

V: TRBV5-1
length: 16
J: TRBJ2-7
size: .
D: .
CDR3: CASSSPGGGCGYEQYF
DNA: TGCGCCAGCAGCTCCCCAGGGGGGGGCTGCGGCTACGAGCAGTACTTC

V: TRBV24-1
length: 17
J: TRBJ1-1
size: .
D: .
CDR3: CATSDFWRDLMNTEAFF
DNA: TGTGCCACCAGTGATTTTTGGCGGGACCTCATGAACACTGAAGCTTTCTTT

V: TRBV11-2
length: 15
J: TRBJ2-3
size: .
D: .
CDR3: CASSLRSTGTDTQYF
DNA: TGTGCCAGCAGCTTACGTTCGACAGGCACAGATACGCAGTATTTT

V: TRBV7-3
length: 15
J: TRBJ2-2
size: .
D: .
CDR3: CASSPPGTATGELFF
DNA: TGTGCCAGCAGCCCCCCCGGGACGGCTACCGGGGAGCTGTTTTTT